What follows are 22 T cell receptor beta chains derived from one specimen sequenced in a study of technical replicates of blood from a handful of donors. The assay was immunoSEQ multiplex PCR, and TCRdb's table has in-frame clones only and misses some. This sample yields about 59,000 clones, of which 93% are seen a single time; approximately 4.2% belongs to the top ten. Source material: PBMCs. The receptors here all came from a human donor in good health. Some clones in this sample may be carry-over from other donors' samples.

The V and J genes are TRBV7-9 and TRBJ1-1; D is unclear. V lost 3 bases to trimming and J lost 1 base, with 9 bases between them. CDR1 is SEHNR and CDR2 is FQNEAQ in the germline V gene (reference sequence). This CDR3 has 14 amino acids. For the CDR3, the DNA is TGTGCCAGCAGCTTTGAGGGCCAGAACACTGAAGCTTTCTTT. Protein sequence: CASSFEGQNTEAFF.

CDR3 coding DNA: TGTGCCAGCAGGGGGACTAGCGAGAACACCGGGGAGCTGTTTTTT. Translation: CASRGTSENTGELFF. V and J are TRBV5-4 and TRBJ2-2; 10 bases line up with TRBD2. The germline CDR1 and CDR2 sequences are SGHNT and YYREEE (reference sequence). The V segment lost 5 bases and the J segment 1 base; nucleotides outside the gene matches: 2. The length of the CDR3 is 15 residues.

The J gene is TRBJ1-1, the V gene TRBV5-1, with 10 bases lining up with TRBD1. Germline CDR1 and CDR2: SGHRS and YFSETQ. The J segment lost 5 bases and the V segment lost 0 bases, leaving 4 bases of the junction unmatched. The CDR3 loop spans 15 amino acids. CDR3 nucleotide sequence: TGCGCCAGCAGCTTGGCCGGGACAGGGGTTACTGAAGCTTTCTTT. It codes for CASSLAGTGVTEAFF.

V is TRBV6-5 and J is TRBJ2-5; the D gene is possibly TRBD1 (6 bases). There are 14 residues in the CDR3. The ends were cut back, 4 bases at V and 2 bases at J, with 11 bases in the middle. Germline assignment: CDR1 MNHEY and CDR2 SVGAGI. The CDR3 DNA sequence: TGTGCCAGCAGTTTAGGGACACTTCAAGAGACCCAGTACTTC. This codes for CASSLGTLQETQYF.

This clone was found a few times. J is TRBJ2-4 and V is TRBV9; 8 nucleotides line up with TRBD1. V lost 9 bases to trimming and J lost 2 bases; unmatched junction nucleotides: 10. Germline V gives CDR1 SGDLS, CDR2 YYNGEE. The CDR3 totals 15 residues. For the CDR3, the DNA is TGTGCCATAACAGGGGGGAAAAATACCAAAAACATTCAGTACTTC. The encoded protein is CAITGGKNTKNIQYF.

The V call is TRBV4-3, the J call TRBJ2-7, with a possible D match to TRBD1 (5 bases). V lost 0 bases and J 0 bases, leaving 9 bases between the germline ends. Germline CDR1 is LGHNA and CDR2 is YSLEER. This CDR3 comprises 15 residues. DNA for the CDR3: TGCGCCAGCAGCCAAGATCGAGACAGCTCCTACGAGCAGTACTTC. Its protein product is CASSQDRDSSYEQYF.

J is TRBJ2-7 and V is TRBV5-5, with TRBD1 matching over 10 bases. The CDR3 totals 15 residues. Trimming cost V 4 bases and J 5 bases; bases outside gene matches: 9. The V gene's germline CDR1 is SGHKS and CDR2 YYEKEE (reference sequence). This chain's CDR3 is CASSGMTGGINEQYF. The DNA of the CDR3 is TGTGCCAGCAGCGGAATGACAGGGGGCATCAACGAGCAGTACTTC.

The chain links TRBV18 to TRBJ1-4; a possible D gene is TRBD1 (5 bases). CDR1 is KGHSH and CDR2 is LQKENI in the germline V gene. V lost 8 bases to trimming and J lost 7 bases, with 20 bases between them. The CDR3 is 15 residues long. The CDR3 DNA follows: TGTGCCAGCCACCGGGGGACTTCATCGGGTGAAAAACTGTTTTTT. It yields the protein CASHRGTSSGEKLFF.

J is TRBJ1-1 and V is TRBV6-1; maybe TRBD1 (5 bases). The CDR3 runs 14 residues. V was cut by 5 bases and J by 4 bases, with 14 bases left in between. Germline CDR1 MNHNS, CDR2 SASEGT. The CDR3 sequence: CASSNQGGSTEAFF. CDR3 coding DNA: TGTGCCAGCAGTAACCAGGGAGGGAGCACTGAAGCTTTCTTT.

The rearrangement uses TRBV5-4 and TRBJ2-3, with D perhaps TRBD2 (7 bases). V lost 2 bases and J lost 3, with 13 bases in between. Looked up from germline, CDR1 is SGHNT and CDR2 is YYREEE (reference sequence). This CDR3 has 15 residues. The CDR3 DNA sequence: TGTGCCAGCAGCTTCGCGGGGGCTTTGACAGATACGCAGTATTTT. It translates to CASSFAGALTDTQYF.

The chain is built from TRBV7-2 and TRBJ1-5; maybe TRBD1 (6 bases). The germline gives CDR1 SGHTA, CDR2 FQGNSA. Trimming removed 1 base from V and 0 bases from J, with 16 bases in between. This CDR3 has 18 residues. CDR3 region: CASSLGRGGRYSNQPQHF. As DNA, the CDR3 is TGTGCCAGCAGCTTAGGCCGGGGGGGCAGGTATAGCAATCAGCCCCAGCATTTT.

The chain links TRBV2 to TRBJ2-5; 7 nucleotides match TRBD1. The germline gives CDR1 SNHLY, CDR2 FYNNEI. This CDR3 is built from 14 residues. The V and J ends lost 6 bases and 5 bases, in that order; junction bases with no gene match: 9. CDR3 in DNA: TGTGCCAGCAGGGACCCGGGACAGTGGGAGACCCAGTACTTC. This codes for CASRDPGQWETQYF.

The rearrangement links TRBV13 to TRBJ1-1, with D possibly TRBD1 on 6 matching bases. The length of the CDR3 is 15 residues. Trimming took off 0 bases at V and 2 bases at J, with 10 bases between the two ends. Germline V lookup: CDR1 PRHDT, CDR2 FYEKMQ (reference sequence). The CDR3 spells CASSLGARGNTEAFF. The CDR3 coding sequence is TGTGCCAGCAGCTTAGGGGCCAGGGGTAACACTGAAGCTTTCTTT.

DNA for the CDR3: TGTGCCAGCAGTTACGGACAGGGGAGCATGAAGACCCAGTACTTC. It encodes CASSYGQGSMKTQYF. The chain carries TRBV6-5 and TRBJ2-5; TRBD1 matches at 9 bases. The CDR3 is made up of 15 amino acids. Germline V gene sequence: CDR1 MNHEY, CDR2 SVGAGI. The V segment lost 2 bases and the J segment 6 bases; nucleotides outside the gene matches: 7.

The chain couples TRBV4-2 to TRBJ1-4; maybe TRBD1 (6 bases). Trimming pared 1 base from V and 5 bases from J, leaving 14 bases between. The CDR3 is 16 amino acids. CDR1 is LGHNA and CDR2 is YNFKEQ in the germline V gene. The CDR3 DNA follows: TGTGCCAGCAGCCAAGCGCGGGGGGCCCAGAATGAAAAACTGTTTTTT. Its translation is CASSQARGAQNEKLFF.

V and J are TRBV5-4 and TRBJ2-5, with 9 bases fitting TRBD1. After removal of 0 bases from V and 5 bases from J, the junction contained 5 bases not matched to a gene. Germline CDR1 is SGHNT and CDR2 is YYREEE (reference sequence). The CDR3 is made up of 15 amino acids. CDR3: CASSLGDREHETQYF. CDR3 bases: TGTGCCAGCAGCTTGGGGGACAGGGAGCACGAGACCCAGTACTTC.

The chain couples TRBV13 to TRBJ1-3; TRBD1 agrees at 8 bases. CDR3 length: 17 amino acids. The V gene end was trimmed by 7 bases and the J gene end by 0 bases; junction bases not matched to a gene: 11. The germline V gene encodes CDR1 PRHDT and CDR2 FYEKMQ (reference sequence). The chain's CDR3 is CASIQGGTGSSGNTIYF. CDR3 in DNA: TGTGCCAGCATCCAAGGCGGGACAGGTAGCTCTGGAAACACCATATATTTT.

This rearrangement joins TRBV5-5 to TRBJ2-7; D perhaps matches TRBD1 (6 bases). The CDR3 has 13 amino acids. V was pared by 1 base and J by 2 bases, with 7 bases between. Germline CDR1 SGHKS, CDR2 YYEKEE (reference sequence). The CDR3 region is CASSLKGAYEQYF. The CDR3 nucleotides are TGTGCCAGCAGCTTGAAGGGGGCCTACGAGCAGTACTTC.

The CDR3 protein is CASSRDSDYEQYF. The CDR3 DNA is TGCGCCAGCAGCCGGGACTCAGATTACGAGCAGTACTTC. The V call is TRBV4-1, the J call TRBJ2-7; possible D gene TRBD2, 6 bases. Germline values: CDR1 MGHRA, CDR2 YSYEKL. The CDR3 sequence is 13 residues long. Trimming cost V 4 bases and J 4 bases, with 11 bases left between them.

V and J are TRBV5-1 and TRBJ1-5; D is possibly TRBD1 (5 bases). Germline V CDR1 and CDR2: SGHRS, YFSETQ. Trimming took 4 bases from V and 1 from J, leaving 12 bases between them. This CDR3 is built from 15 residues. The CDR3 nucleotides are TGCGCCAGCAGCGCCCAGGGTGGGAGCAATCAGCCCCAGCATTTT. This gives the protein CASSAQGGSNQPQHF.

The chain joins TRBV7-2 to TRBJ2-1; 8 bases match TRBD2. The germline gives CDR1 SGHTA, CDR2 FQGNSA. J was trimmed by 13 bases and V by 3 bases; bases with no gene match: 5. CDR3 length: 12 amino acids. The CDR3 sequence: CASSFPGLGQFF. As DNA, the CDR3 is TGTGCCAGCAGCTTCCCGGGACTAGGACAGTTCTTC.

The V call is TRBV6-1, the J call TRBJ2-1; D gene ambiguous. V was cut by 4 bases and J by 7 bases, with 14 bases left in between. The CDR3 contains 14 residues. Germline V gene lookup returns CDR1 MNHNS and CDR2 SASEGT. CDR3 sequence (DNA): TGTGCCAGCAGTGTTTATGTAGGAGTAAATGAGCAGTTCTTC. Amino acids: CASSVYVGVNEQFF.